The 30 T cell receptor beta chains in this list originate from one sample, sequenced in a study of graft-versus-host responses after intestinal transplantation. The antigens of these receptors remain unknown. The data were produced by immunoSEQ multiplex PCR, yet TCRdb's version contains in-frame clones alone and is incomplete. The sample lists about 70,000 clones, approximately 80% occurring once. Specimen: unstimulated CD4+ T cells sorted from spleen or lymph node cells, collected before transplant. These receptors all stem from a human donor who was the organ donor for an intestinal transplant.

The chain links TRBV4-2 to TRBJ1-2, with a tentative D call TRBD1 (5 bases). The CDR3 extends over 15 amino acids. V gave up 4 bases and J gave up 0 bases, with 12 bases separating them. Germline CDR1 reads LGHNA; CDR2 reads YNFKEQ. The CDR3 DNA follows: TGTGCCAGCAGCCTCCGACAGACCACTAACTATGGCTACACCTTC. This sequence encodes CASSLRQTTNYGYTF.

The CDR3 coding sequence is TGTGCCAGCAGCCTCGGTGGCGGGGGGGCCAACACAGATACGCAGTATTTT. Translating gives CASSLGGGGANTDTQYF. The chain has TRBV4-2 and TRBJ2-3, with 9 bases matching TRBD2. The CDR3 covers 17 residues. Losses at the gene ends were 4 bases for V and 2 bases for J; bases not matched to a gene: 10. CDR1 and CDR2 (germline): LGHNA, YNFKEQ.

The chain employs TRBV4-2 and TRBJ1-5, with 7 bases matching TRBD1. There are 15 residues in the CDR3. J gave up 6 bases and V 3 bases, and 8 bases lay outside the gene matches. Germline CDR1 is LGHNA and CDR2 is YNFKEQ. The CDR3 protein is CASSHNRGWGQPQHF. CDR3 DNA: TGTGCCAGCAGCCACAACAGGGGTTGGGGTCAGCCCCAGCATTTT.

CDR3 residues: CASSFTGYQETQYF. The CDR3 bases are TGCGCCAGCAGCTTTACGGGGTACCAAGAGACCCAGTACTTC. The chain recombines TRBV5-1 with TRBJ2-5; possibly TRBD2 for D (5 bases). Germline values: CDR1 SGHRS, CDR2 YFSETQ. V lost 2 bases, J lost 0 bases, and 8 bases lay in between. The CDR3 consists of 14 residues.

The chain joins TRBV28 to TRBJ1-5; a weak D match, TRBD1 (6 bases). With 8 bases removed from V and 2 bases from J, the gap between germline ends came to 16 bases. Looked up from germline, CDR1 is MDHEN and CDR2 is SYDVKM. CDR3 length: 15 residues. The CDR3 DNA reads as TGTGCCAGCCGGGGGGGCAGTGGAGGCAATCAGCCCCAGCATTTT. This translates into CASRGGSGGNQPQHF.

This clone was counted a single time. Here the CDR3 reads CASSRDRGRVPQHF. In DNA, the CDR3 is TGTGCCAGCAGCCGGGACAGGGGACGGGTGCCCCAGCATTTT. This rearrangement joins TRBV6-6 to TRBJ1-5, with 10 bases lining up with TRBD1. There are 14 residues in the CDR3. Per germline, CDR1 MNHNY and CDR2 SVGAGI (reference sequence). With 6 bases clipped from V and 9 bases from J, the junction kept 8 bases outside the gene matches.

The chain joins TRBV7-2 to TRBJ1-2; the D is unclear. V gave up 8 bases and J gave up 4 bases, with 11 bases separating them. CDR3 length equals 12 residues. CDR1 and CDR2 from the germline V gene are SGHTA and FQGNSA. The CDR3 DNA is TGTGCCAGCTCGTTTGGTAGCTATGGCTACACCTTC. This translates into CASSFGSYGYTF.

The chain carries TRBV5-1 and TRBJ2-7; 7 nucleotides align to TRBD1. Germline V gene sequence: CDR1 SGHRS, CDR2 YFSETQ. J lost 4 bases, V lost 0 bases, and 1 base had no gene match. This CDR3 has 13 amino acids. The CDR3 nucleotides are TGCGCCAGCAGCTTGGGGACAGGTTACGAGCAGTACGTC. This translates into CASSLGTGYEQYV.

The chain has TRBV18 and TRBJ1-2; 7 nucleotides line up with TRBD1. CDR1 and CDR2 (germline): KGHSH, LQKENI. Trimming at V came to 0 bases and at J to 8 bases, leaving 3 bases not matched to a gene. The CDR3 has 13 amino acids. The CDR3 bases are TGTGCCAGCTCACCACCGACAGGGCCCGGCTACACCTTC. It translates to CASSPPTGPGYTF.

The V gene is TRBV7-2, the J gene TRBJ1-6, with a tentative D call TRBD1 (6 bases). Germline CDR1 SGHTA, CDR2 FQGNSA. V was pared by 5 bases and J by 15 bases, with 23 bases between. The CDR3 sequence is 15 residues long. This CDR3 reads CASSLLPGAPHVLHF. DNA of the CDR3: TGTGCCAGCAGCCTCCTCCCAGGGGCCCCCCACGTCCTCCACTTT.

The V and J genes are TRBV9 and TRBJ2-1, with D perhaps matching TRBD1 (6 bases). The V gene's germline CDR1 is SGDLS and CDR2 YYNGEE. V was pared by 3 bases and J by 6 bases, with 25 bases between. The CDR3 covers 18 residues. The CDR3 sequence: CASSATTRQAGLLNEQFF. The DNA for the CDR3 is TGTGCCAGCAGCGCAACTACCAGACAGGCTGGGCTCCTCAATGAGCAGTTCTTC.

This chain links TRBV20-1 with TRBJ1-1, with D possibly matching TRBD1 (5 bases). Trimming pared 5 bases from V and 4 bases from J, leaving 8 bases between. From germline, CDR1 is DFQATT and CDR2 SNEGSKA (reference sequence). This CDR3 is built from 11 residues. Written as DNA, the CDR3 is TGCAGTGCTCCTAGGGGCACTGAAGCTTTCTTT. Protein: CSAPRGTEAFF.

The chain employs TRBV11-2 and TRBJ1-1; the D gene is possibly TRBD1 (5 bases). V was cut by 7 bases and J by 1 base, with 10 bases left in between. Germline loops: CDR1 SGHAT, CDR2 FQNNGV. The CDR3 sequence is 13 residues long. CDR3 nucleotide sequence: TGTGCCAGCACAGGGTGGTCGAACACTGAAGCTTTCTTT. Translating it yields CASTGWSNTEAFF.

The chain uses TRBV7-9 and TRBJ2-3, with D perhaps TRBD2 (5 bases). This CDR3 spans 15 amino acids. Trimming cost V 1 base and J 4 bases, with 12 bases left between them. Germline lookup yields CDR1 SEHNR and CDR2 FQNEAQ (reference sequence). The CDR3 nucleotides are TGTGCCAGCAGCTTAGTATCGGGGTTCGCAGATACGCAGTATTTT. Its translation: CASSLVSGFADTQYF.

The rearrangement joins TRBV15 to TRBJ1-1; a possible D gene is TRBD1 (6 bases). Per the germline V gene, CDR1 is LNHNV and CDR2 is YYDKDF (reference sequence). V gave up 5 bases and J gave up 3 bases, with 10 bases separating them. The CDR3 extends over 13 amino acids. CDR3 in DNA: TGTGCCACCAGCCGAAGACAGGACACTGAAGCTTTCTTT. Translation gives CATSRRQDTEAFF. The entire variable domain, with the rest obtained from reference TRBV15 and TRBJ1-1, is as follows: DAMVIQNPRYQVTQFGKPVTLSCSQTLNHNVMYWYQQKSSQAPKLLFHYYDKDFNNEADTPDNFQSRRPNTSFCFLDIRSPGLGDTAMYLCATSRRQDTEAFFGQGTRLTVV.

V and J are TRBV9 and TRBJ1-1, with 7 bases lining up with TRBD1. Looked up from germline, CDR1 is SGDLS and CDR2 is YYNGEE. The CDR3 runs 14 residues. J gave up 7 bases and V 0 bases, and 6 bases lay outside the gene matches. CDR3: CASSVGEGGIEAFF. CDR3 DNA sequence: TGTGCCAGCAGCGTAGGAGAAGGGGGCATTGAAGCTTTCTTT.

The CDR3 bases are TGCGCCAGCAGCTTGGGACAGGGGGCTGAAAAACTGTTTTTT. It encodes CASSLGQGAEKLFF. V is TRBV5-1 and J is TRBJ1-4; 10 nucleotides align to TRBD1. This CDR3 has 14 residues. J lost 7 bases, V lost 0 bases, and 0 bases had no gene match. In germline, CDR1 is SGHRS, CDR2 YFSETQ.

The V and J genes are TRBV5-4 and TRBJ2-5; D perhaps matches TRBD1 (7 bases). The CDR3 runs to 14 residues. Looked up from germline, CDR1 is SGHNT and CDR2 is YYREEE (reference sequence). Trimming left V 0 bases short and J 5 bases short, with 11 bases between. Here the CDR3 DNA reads TGTGCCAGCAGCTTGGGGCCAGGGGGGGAGACCCAGTACTTC. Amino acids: CASSLGPGGETQYF.

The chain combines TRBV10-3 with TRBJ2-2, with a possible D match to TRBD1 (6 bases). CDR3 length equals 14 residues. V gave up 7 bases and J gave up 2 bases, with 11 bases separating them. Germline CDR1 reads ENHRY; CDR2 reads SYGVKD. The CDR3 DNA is TGTGCCATCACGCGGACAGCAAACACCGGGGAGCTGTTTTTT. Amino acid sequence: CAITRTANTGELFF.

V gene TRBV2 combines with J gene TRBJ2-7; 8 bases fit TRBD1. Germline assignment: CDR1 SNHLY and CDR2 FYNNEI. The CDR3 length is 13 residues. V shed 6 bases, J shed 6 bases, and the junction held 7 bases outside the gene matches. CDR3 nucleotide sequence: TGTGCCAGCAGCCGGGACAGGCTCCTCGAGCAGTACGTC. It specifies CASSRDRLLEQYV.

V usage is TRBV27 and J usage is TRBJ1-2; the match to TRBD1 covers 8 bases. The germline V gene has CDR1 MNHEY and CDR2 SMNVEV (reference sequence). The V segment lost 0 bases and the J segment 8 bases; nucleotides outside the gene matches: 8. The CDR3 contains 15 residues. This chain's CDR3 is CASSLSPGGTGGYTF. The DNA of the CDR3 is TGTGCCAGCAGTTTATCCCCAGGGGGCACGGGAGGCTACACCTTC.

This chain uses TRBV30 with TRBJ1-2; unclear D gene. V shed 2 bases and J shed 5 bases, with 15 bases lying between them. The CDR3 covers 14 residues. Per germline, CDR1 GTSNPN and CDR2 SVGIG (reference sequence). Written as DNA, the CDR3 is TGTGCCTGGAGTAACCTAAATGGTGCTTATGGCTACACCTTC. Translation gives CAWSNLNGAYGYTF. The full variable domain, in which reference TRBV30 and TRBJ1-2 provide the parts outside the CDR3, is SQTIHQWPATLVQPVGSPLSLECTVEGTSNPNLYWYRQAAGRGLQLLFYSVGIGQISSEVPQNLSASRPQDRQFILSSKKLLLSDSGFYLCAWSNLNGAYGYTFGSGTRLTVV.

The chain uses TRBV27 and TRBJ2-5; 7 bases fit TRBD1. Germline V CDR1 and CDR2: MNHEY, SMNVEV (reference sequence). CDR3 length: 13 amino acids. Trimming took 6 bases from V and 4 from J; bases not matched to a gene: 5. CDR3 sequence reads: CASRGGPRETQYF. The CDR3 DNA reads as TGTGCCAGCAGAGGGGGCCCCCGAGAGACCCAGTACTTC.

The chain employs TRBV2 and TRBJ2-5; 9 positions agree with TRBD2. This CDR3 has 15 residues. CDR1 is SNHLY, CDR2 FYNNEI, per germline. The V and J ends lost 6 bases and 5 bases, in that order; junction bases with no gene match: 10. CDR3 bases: TGTGCCAGCAGGTCGGGCGGGGGGGCTTTGGAGACCCAGTACTTC. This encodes CASRSGGGALETQYF.

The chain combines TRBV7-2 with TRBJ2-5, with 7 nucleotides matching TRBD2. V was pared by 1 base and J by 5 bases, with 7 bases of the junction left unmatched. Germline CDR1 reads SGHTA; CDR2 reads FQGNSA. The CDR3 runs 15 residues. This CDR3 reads CASSLVWGGGETQYF. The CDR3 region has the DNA TGTGCCAGCAGCTTAGTATGGGGGGGTGGCGAGACCCAGTACTTC.

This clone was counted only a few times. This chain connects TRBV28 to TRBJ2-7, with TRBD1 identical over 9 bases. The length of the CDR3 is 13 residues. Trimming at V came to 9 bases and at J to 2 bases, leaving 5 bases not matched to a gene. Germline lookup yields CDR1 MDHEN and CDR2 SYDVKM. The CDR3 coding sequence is TGTGCCAGTCTCGGGACAGGGACCTACGAGCAGTACGTC. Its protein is CASLGTGTYEQYV.

CDR3 nucleotides: TGTGCCAGCAGCAATCCAGGGTACAATTCACCCCTCCACTTT. As protein: CASSNPGYNSPLHF. The V call is TRBV6-5, the J call TRBJ1-6; D might be TRBD1 (5 bases). V lost 6 bases and J 7 bases, leaving 13 bases between the germline ends. CDR3 length: 14 residues. Germline lookup yields CDR1 MNHEY and CDR2 SVGAGI.

As DNA, the CDR3 is TGTGCCAGTAGTATGTTAGCGGGGGGCGGGTACATTCAGTACTTC. Amino acid sequence: CASSMLAGGGYIQYF. The chain has TRBV19 and TRBJ2-4; 10 bases line up with TRBD2. The germline V gene has CDR1 LNHDA and CDR2 SQIVND (reference sequence). This CDR3 is 15 amino acids long. V shed 3 bases, J shed 8 bases, and the junction held 7 bases outside the gene matches.

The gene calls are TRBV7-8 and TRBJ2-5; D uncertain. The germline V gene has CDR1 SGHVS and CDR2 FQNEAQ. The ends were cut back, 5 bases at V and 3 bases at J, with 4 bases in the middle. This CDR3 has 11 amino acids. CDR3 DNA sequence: TGTGCCAGCAGCATCGAAGAGACCCAGTACTTC. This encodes CASSIEETQYF.

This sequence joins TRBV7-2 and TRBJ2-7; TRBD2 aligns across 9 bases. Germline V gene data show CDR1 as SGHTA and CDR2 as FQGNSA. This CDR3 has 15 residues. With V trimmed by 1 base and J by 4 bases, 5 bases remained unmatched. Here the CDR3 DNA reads TGTGCCAGCAGCTTAGTGGCGGGGGGGCTGTACGAGCAGTACGTC. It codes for CASSLVAGGLYEQYV.